The TCR beta chain under discussion was sequenced for a study of cytomegalovirus exposure and HLA in healthy donors. Study at large: Sequencing of about 179 million T cells in an earlier analysis found 100 million to 140 million unique TCR beta sequences.

Notes on the study in general: As a later analysis showed, a missense DCLRE1C variant was linked to trimming of TCR beta V- and J-genes. TRBV6-2, TRBV6-3 and some other V segments were unresolvable in 87-base-pair reads.

The CDR3 runs 15 residues. Germline CDR1 and CDR2: LGHNA and YSLEER. The junction had 2 bases not matched to a gene; V was cut back by 4 bases and J by 6 bases. On this clone: Its target is not known.

PCR was performed using 60 Vbeta and 13 Jbeta primers. The protocol was immunoSEQ multiplex PCR, while the TCRdb copy is restricted to in-frame clones and leaves out a portion. The sample carries approximately 140,000 clones, roughly 66% recorded once. The receptor was derived from a woman aged 18-35 years in good health and CMV-seronegative. This rearrangement joins TRBV4-3 to TRBJ2-1; 14 bases map to TRBD2. Material for sequencing was PBMCs. The CDR3, as DNA: TGCGCCAGCAGCCCGACTAGCGGGAGGGGCAATGAGCAGTTCTTC. It yields the protein CASSPTSGRGNEQFF.